What follows describes a single T cell receptor beta chain. A single base separates this from a much larger clone, so it may be a read error. This record comes from a study of blood T cells in healthy people across ages. Sample-barcoded 5' priming and a J-beta primer mix drove a second PCR of 7 to 11 cycles. Researchers report that each sample yielded at least 2.5 million CDR3-containing paired-end reads. TCRdb re-called the 5' RACE reads through MiXCR, storing one row per CDR3 protein. Found here are around 500,000 distinct CDR3 sequences, 45% to 55% of them singletons; the top ten hold 20% to 25%. Germline loops: CDR1 MNHNY, CDR2 SVGAGI (reference sequence). CDR3 length: 14 residues. V trimming: 6 bases; J trimming: 2 bases; junction bases outside the gene matches: 6.

The chain employs TRBV6-6 and TRBJ2-5; 7 nucleotides agree with TRBD1. The specimen sequenced was blood. This TCR came from a man older than 75 in good health. This CDR3 is CASSSTGRQETQYF. In DNA, the CDR3 is TGTGCCAGCAGCTCGACAGGGCGGCAAGAGACCCAGTACTTC.